This TCR beta chain was sequenced for a study of shared clonotypes between healthy human individuals. For sorted subsets, roughly 210 ng DNA per replicate equaled around 30,000 T cell genomes. The data were produced by immunoSEQ multiplex PCR, yet TCRdb's version contains in-frame clones alone and is incomplete. In the table there are 2 million to 2.5 million clones, around 95% of which are singletons. Germline V gene sequence: CDR1 ENHRY, CDR2 SYGVKD. The CDR3 runs to 15 residues. Trimming removed 4 bases from V and 0 bases from J; junction bases left unmatched: 2. Sequenced input: naive CD4+ T cells sorted from blood. Stated subset: CD45RA+ positively selected. This clonotype was obtained from a young man in good health. The chain uses TRBV10-3 and TRBJ2-2; 7 bases are a match to TRBD2. CDR3 sequence: CAISGAGANTGELFF. The DNA of the CDR3 is TGTGCCATCAGTGGTGCGGGGGCGAACACCGGGGAGCTGTTTTTT.